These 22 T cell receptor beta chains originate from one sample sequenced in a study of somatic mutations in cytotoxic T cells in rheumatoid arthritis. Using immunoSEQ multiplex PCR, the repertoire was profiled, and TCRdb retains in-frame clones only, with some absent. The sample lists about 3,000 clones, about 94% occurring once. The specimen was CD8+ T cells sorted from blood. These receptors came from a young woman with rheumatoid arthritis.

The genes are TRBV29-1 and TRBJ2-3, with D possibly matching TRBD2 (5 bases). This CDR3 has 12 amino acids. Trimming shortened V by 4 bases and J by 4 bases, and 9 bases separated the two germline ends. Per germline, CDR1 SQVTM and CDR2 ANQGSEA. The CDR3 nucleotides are TGCAGCGTTGGGACTCTAGCAGATACGCAGTATTTT. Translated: CSVGTLADTQYF.

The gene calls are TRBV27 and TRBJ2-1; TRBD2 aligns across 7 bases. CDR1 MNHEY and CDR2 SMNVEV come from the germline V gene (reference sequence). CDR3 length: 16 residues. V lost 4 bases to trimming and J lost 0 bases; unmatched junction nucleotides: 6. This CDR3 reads CASSYASGSSYNEQFF. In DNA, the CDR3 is TGTGCCAGCAGTTACGCTAGCGGTAGCTCCTACAATGAGCAGTTCTTC.

CDR3 DNA: TGTGCCAGCAGCGTAGCTGGGCAGGTCAATTCACCCCTCCACTTT. Amino acid sequence: CASSVAGQVNSPLHF. The rearrangement uses TRBV9 and TRBJ1-6; D gene ambiguous. Per germline, CDR1 SGDLS and CDR2 YYNGEE. V was pared by 0 bases and J by 7 bases, with 11 bases between. The length of the CDR3 is 15 residues.

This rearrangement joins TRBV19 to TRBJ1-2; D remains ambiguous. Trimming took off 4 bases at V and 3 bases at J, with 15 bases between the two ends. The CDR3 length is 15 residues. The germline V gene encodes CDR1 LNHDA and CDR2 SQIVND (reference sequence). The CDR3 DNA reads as TGTGCCAGTAGTACCGAGTCTGGGAGGTACTATGGCTACACCTTC. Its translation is CASSTESGRYYGYTF.

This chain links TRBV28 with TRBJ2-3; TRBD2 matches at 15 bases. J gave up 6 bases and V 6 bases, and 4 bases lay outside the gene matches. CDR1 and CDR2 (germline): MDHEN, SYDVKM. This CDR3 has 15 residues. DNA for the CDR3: TGTGCCAGCAGGCGGACTAGCGGGAGGGGGGATACGCAGTATTTT. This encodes CASRRTSGRGDTQYF.

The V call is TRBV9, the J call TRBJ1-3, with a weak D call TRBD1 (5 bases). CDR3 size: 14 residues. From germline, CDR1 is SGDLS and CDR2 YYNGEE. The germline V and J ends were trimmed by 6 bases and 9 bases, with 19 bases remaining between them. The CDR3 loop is CASTIGWGKGTIYF. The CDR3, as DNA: TGTGCCAGCACCATCGGGTGGGGCAAGGGCACCATATATTTT.

The CDR3 nucleotides are TGTGCCACCAGCAGAACGGGAGAGCGGGAGACCGGGGAGCTGTTTTTT. It is translated as CATSRTGERETGELFF. The chain has TRBV15 and TRBJ2-2, with 8 bases lining up with TRBD2. The germline gives CDR1 LNHNV, CDR2 YYDKDF (reference sequence). This CDR3 comprises 16 residues. V shed 2 bases and J 5 bases; nucleotides not matched to a gene: 7.

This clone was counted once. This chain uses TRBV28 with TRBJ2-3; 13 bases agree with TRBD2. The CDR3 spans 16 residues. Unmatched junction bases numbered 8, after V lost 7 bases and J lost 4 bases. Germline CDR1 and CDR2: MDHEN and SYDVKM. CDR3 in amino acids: CASTRTSGSGSDTQYF. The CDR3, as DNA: TGTGCCAGCACTAGGACTAGCGGGAGTGGCTCAGATACGCAGTATTTT.

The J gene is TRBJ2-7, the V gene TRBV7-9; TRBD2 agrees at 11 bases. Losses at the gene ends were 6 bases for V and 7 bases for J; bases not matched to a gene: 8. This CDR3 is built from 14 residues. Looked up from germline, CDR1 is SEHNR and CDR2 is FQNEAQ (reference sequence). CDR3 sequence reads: CASSDSGRAREQYF. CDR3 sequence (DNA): TGTGCCAGCAGTGATAGCGGGAGGGCCAGGGAGCAGTACTTC.

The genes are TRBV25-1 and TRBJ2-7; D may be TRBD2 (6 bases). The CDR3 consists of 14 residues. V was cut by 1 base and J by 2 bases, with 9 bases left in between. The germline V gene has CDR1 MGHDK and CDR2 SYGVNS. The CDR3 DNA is TGTGCCAGCAGTGAATCGGGAGCTACCTACGAGCAGTACTTC. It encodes CASSESGATYEQYF.

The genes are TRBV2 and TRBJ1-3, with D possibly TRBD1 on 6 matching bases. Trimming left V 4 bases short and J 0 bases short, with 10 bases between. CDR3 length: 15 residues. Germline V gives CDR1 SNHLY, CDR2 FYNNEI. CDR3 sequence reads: CASSVDSYSGNTIYF. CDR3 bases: TGTGCCAGCAGTGTGGACAGTTACTCTGGAAACACCATATATTTT.

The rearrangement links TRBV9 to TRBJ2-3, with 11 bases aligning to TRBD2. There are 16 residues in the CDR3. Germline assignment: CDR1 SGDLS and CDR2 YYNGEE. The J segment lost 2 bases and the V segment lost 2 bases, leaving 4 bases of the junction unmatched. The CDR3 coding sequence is TGTGCCAGCAGCGTCCCTAGCGGGGGGACCACAGATACGCAGTATTTT. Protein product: CASSVPSGGTTDTQYF.

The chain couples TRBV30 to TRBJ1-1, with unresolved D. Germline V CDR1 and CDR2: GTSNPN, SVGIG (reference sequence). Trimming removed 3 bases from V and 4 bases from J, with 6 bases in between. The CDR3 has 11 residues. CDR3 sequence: CAWRSGTEAFF. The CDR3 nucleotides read TGTGCCTGGAGATCCGGCACTGAAGCTTTCTTT.

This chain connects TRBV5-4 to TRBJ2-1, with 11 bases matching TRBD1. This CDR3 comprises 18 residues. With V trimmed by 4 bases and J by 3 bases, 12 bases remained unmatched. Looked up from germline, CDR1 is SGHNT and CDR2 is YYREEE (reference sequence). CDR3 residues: CASSETTGTGGIYNEQFF. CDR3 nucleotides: TGTGCCAGCAGCGAAACCACCGGGACAGGGGGTATCTACAATGAGCAGTTCTTC.

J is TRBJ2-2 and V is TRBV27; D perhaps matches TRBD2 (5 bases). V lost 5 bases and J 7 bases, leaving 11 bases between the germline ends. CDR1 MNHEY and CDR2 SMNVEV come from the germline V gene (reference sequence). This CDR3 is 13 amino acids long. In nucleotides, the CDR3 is TGTGCCAGCAGTCCTTGGACTTACGGGGAGCTGTTTTTT. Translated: CASSPWTYGELFF.

The CDR3 here is CASSHGSNEQFF. For the CDR3, the DNA is TGTGCCAGCAGCCATGGGAGCAATGAGCAGTTCTTC. V usage is TRBV4-2 and J usage is TRBJ2-1, with D possibly being TRBD2 (5 bases). Germline V gene data show CDR1 as LGHNA and CDR2 as YNFKEQ. Between the trimmed V and J ends, which lost 3 bases and 6 bases, there was a span of 6 bases. The CDR3 is 12 amino acids.

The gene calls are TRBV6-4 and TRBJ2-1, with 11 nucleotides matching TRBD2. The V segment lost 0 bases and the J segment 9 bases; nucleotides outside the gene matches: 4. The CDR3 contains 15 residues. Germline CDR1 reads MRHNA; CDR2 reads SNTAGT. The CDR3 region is CASSDSKLAGGEQFF. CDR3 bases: TGTGCCAGCAGTGACTCGAAGCTAGCGGGGGGTGAGCAGTTCTTC.

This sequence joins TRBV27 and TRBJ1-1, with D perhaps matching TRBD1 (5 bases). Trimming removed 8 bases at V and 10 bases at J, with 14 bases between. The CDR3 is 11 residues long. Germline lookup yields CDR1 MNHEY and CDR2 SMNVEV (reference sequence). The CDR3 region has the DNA TGTGCCAGCTGGGGGGTAATACGAGCTTTCTTT. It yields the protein CASWGVIRAFF.

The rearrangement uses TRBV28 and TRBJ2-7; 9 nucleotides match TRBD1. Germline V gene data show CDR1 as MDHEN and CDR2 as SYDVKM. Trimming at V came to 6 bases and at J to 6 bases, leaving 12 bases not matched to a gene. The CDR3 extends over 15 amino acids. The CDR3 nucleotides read TGTGCCAGCAGCCTAAAGGACAGGGGAACGTCCGAGCAGTACTTC. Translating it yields CASSLKDRGTSEQYF.

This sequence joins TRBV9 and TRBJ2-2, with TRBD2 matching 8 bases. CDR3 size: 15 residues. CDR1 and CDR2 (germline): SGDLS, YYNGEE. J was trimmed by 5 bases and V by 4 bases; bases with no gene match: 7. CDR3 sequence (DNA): TGTGCCAGCAGCCTAAGCGGGGGCGATACCGGGGAGCTGTTTTTT. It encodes CASSLSGGDTGELFF.

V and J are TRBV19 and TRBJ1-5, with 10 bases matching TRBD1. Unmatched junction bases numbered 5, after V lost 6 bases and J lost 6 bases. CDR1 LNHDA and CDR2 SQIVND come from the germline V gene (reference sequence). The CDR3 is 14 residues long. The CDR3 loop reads CASSDRGLRQPQHF. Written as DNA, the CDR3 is TGTGCCAGTAGCGACAGGGGGCTTCGTCAGCCCCAGCATTTT.

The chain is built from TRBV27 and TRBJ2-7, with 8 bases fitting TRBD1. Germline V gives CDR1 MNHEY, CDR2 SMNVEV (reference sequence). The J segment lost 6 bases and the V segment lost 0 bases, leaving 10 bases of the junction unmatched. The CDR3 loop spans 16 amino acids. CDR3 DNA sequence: TGTGCCAGCAGTTTATCGGTCTGGCAGGGGGCGGTCGAGCAGTACTTC. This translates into CASSLSVWQGAVEQYF.